These 8 T cell receptor beta chains were sequenced from one sample in a study of cytomegalovirus exposure and HLA in healthy donors. The PCR made use of 60 Vbeta and 13 Jbeta primers. The data were produced by immunoSEQ multiplex PCR, yet TCRdb's version contains in-frame clones alone and is incomplete. The top ten hold 2.8% of the sample, which has around 150,000 clones, approximately 70% seen once. Input material: PBMCs. Receptors originate from a woman in her thirties or forties in good health and CMV-seropositive.

As regards this clone: One end of the junction is discordant with germline, which a read error may explain. The chain recombines TRBV2 with TRBJ1-1; the D is unclear. Looked up from germline, CDR1 is SNHLY and CDR2 is FYNNEI. There are 15 residues in the CDR3. The CDR3 bases are TGTGCCAGCAGTGATTCAGATACGATGAACCCTGAAGCTTTCTTT. This translates into CASSDSDTMNPEAFF. Combining the CDR3 with reference TRBV2 and TRBJ1-1 gives the whole variable domain EPEVTQTPSHQVTQMGQEVILRCVPISNHLYFYWYRQILGQKVEFLVSFYNNEISEKSEIFDDQFSVERPDGSNFTLKIRSTKLEDSAMYFCASSDSDTMNPEAFFGQGTRLTVV.

The rearrangement links TRBV14 to TRBJ2-3; 9 nucleotides line up with TRBD1. The germline V gene encodes CDR1 SGHDN and CDR2 FVKESK. The ends lost 4 bases at V and 9 bases at J; junction bases unmatched: 11. CDR3 length equals 15 residues. The CDR3 here is CASSPYRQGGITQYF. CDR3 DNA: TGTGCCAGCAGCCCCTACCGACAGGGGGGGATCACGCAGTATTTT.

The chain is built from TRBV27 and TRBJ1-2; 8 bases agree with TRBD1. J gave up 6 bases and V 5 bases, and 8 bases lay outside the gene matches. CDR1 is MNHEY, CDR2 SMNVEV, per germline (reference sequence). CDR3 length: 14 residues. This CDR3 is CASSPGGAYHGYTF. As DNA, the CDR3 is TGTGCCAGCAGTCCAGGGGGCGCGTATCATGGCTACACCTTC.

The chain's CDR3 is CASSEPGGDGYTF. The CDR3 nucleotides read TGTGCCAGCAGTGAACCAGGGGGTGATGGCTACACCTTC. This sequence joins TRBV6-1 and TRBJ1-2, with TRBD1 matching over 7 bases. V lost 2 bases, J lost 6 bases, and 3 bases stayed unmatched. Germline CDR1 and CDR2: MNHNS and SASEGT. CDR3 size: 13 residues.

The chain is built from TRBV19 and TRBJ2-5, with D tentatively TRBD1 (6 bases). This CDR3 is built from 14 residues. V dropped 5 bases and J dropped 2 bases, with 12 bases sitting between them. The germline V gene encodes CDR1 LNHDA and CDR2 SQIVND (reference sequence). The CDR3 coding sequence is TGTGCCAGTAGTTCTTCGGACAGTCAAGAGACCCAGTACTTC. Protein product: CASSSSDSQETQYF.

The chain carries TRBV29-1 and TRBJ1-1; no reliable D call. Germline assignment: CDR1 SQVTM and CDR2 ANQGSEA. V was trimmed by 5 bases and J by 0 bases, leaving 7 bases between them. The CDR3 sequence is 12 residues long. In DNA, the CDR3 is TGCAGCGTTAGCTATTTGAACACTGAAGCTTTCTTT. Encoded protein: CSVSYLNTEAFF.

This clone was seen only a few times. The chain combines TRBV5-1 with TRBJ2-7, with 10 bases aligning to TRBD2. From germline, CDR1 is SGHRS and CDR2 YFSETQ. The V and J ends lost 4 bases and 1 base, in that order; junction bases with no gene match: 8. The CDR3 contains 16 residues. The CDR3 region has the DNA TGCGCCAGCAGCCCGGGAGCGGGAGGGGGGTCCTACGAGCAGTACTTC. Protein product: CASSPGAGGGSYEQYF.

There are a few counts of this clone. The V gene is TRBV5-1, the J gene TRBJ1-3; tentative D call: TRBD1 (6 bases). The CDR3 is 16 residues long. CDR1 is SGHRS and CDR2 is YFSETQ in the germline V gene. Trimming shortened V by 0 bases and J by 2 bases, and 12 bases separated the two germline ends. CDR3 in DNA: TGCGCCAGCAGCTTGGCCAGGGGATATACTGGAAACACCATATATTTT. Translation gives CASSLARGYTGNTIYF.